This T cell receptor beta chain is drawn from a study of cytomegalovirus exposure and HLA in healthy donors. The PCR ran on 60 Vbeta and 13 Jbeta primers. TCRdb's table, derived via immunoSEQ multiplex PCR, lists solely in-frame clones and lacks some. The table lists about 160,000 clones, 70% to 80% of them singletons. Points from the study as a whole: A link between a missense DCLRE1C variant and TCR beta V- and J-gene trimming emerged from a later analysis.

Comments on this clone: The antigen is unknown.

This CDR3 spans 14 amino acids. The germline V and J ends were trimmed by 3 bases and 0 bases, with 7 bases remaining between them. The germline CDR1 and CDR2 sequences are SGHNT and YYREEE (reference sequence). This clonotype was obtained from a man aged 35-49 years in good health and CMV-seronegative. V and J are TRBV5-4 and TRBJ1-3; the D gene is possibly TRBD1 (5 bases). Sequencing input: PBMCs. In DNA form, the CDR3 reads TGTGCCAGCAGCTCGGACACCTCTGGAAACACCATATATTTT. It translates to CASSSDTSGNTIYF.